This T cell receptor (beta chain) was profiled in a study of beta chain features in type 1 diabetes. Findings of the study overall: Type 1 diabetes patients had TCRB CDR3s that were shorter (moderately but significantly so) in all four CD4+ subsets.

Isolated RNA was reverse transcribed in full, so expressed TCRB transcripts were sequenced. Sequencing used immunoSEQ multiplex PCR; TCRdb keeps in-frame clones, though not all of them. The table lists hundreds of thousands of clones, around an eighth of them singletons. The germline gives CDR1 SGHTA, CDR2 FQGNSA. V lost 5 bases and J 3 bases, leaving 14 bases between the germline ends. The CDR3 is 14 amino acids. This clone came up a few times. What it recognizes is unknown. The sequenced material came from naive CD4+ T cells from blood. The V gene is TRBV7-2, the J gene TRBJ2-7; D may be TRBD2 (7 bases). This TCR was recovered from a young man in good health. CDR3 loop: CASSRGGGIYEQYF. The CDR3 bases are TGTGCCAGCAGCAGAGGGGGGGGTATCTACGAGCAGTACTTC. Together with reference TRBV7-2 and TRBJ2-7, the CDR3 gives the full variable domain: GAGVSQSPSNKVTEKGKDVELRCDPISGHTALYWYRQSLGQGLEFLIYFQGNSAPDKSGLPSDRFSAERTGGSVSTLTIQRTQQEDSAVYLCASSRGGGIYEQYFGPGTRLTVT.